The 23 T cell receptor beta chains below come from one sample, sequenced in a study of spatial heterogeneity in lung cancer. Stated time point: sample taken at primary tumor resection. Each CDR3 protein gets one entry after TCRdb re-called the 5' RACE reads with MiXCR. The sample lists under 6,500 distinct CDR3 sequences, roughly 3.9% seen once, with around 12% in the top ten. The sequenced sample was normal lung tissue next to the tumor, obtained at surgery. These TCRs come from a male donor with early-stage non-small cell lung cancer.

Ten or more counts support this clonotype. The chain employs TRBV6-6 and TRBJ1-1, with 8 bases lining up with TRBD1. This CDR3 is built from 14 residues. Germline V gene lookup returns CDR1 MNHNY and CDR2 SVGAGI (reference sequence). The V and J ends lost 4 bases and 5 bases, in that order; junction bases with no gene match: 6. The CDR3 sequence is CASSSVDRATEAFF. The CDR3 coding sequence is TGTGCCAGCAGTTCCGTGGACAGGGCGACTGAAGCTTTCTTT.

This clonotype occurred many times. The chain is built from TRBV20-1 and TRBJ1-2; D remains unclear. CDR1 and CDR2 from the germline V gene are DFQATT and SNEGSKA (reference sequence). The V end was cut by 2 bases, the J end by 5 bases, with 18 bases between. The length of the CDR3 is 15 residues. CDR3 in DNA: TGCAGTGCTAGACCCCTCGGGTTGCTTGGGTATGGCTACACCTTC. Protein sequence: CSARPLGLLGYGYTF.

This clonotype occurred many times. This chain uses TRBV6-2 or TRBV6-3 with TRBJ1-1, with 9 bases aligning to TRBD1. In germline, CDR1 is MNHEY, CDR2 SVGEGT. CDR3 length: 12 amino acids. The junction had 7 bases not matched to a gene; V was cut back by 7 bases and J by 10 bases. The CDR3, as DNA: TGTGCCAGCAAGCGGACAGGGGAGCCAGCTTTCTTT. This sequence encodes CASKRTGEPAFF.

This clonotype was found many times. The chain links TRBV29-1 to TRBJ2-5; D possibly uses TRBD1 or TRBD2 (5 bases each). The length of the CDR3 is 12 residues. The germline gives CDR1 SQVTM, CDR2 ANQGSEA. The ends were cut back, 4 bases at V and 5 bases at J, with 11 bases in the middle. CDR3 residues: CSVAGDGETQYF. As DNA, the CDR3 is TGCAGCGTTGCCGGGGACGGGGAGACCCAGTACTTC.

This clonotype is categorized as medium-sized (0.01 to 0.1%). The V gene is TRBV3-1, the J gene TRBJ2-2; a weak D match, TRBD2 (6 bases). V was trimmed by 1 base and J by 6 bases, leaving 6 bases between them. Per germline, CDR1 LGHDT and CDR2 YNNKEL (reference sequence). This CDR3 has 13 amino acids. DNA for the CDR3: TGTGCCAGCAGCCAAGGGAGGGCCGGGGAGCTGTTTTTT. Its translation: CASSQGRAGELFF.

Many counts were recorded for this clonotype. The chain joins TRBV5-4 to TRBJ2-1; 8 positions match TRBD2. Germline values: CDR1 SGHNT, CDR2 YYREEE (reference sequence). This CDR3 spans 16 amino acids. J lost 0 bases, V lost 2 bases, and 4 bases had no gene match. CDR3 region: CASSFGGGSSYNEQFF. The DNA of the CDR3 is TGTGCCAGCAGCTTCGGGGGGGGGTCCTCCTACAATGAGCAGTTCTTC.

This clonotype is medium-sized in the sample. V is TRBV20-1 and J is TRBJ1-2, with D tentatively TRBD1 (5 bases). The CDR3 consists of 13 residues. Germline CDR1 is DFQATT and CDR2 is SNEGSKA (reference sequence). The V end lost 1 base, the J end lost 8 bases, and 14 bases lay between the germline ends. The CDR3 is CSARVSGSGGYTF. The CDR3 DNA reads TGCAGTGCTAGAGTATCAGGGTCGGGCGGCTACACCTTC.

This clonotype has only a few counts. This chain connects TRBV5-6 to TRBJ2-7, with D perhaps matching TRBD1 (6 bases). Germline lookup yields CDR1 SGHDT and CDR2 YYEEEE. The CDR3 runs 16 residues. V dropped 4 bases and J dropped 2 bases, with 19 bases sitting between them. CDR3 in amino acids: CASSETGQGSTYEQYF. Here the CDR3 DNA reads TGTGCCAGCAGCGAGACCGGGCAGGGGTCGACCTACGAGCAGTACTTC. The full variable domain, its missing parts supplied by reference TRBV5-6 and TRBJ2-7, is DAGVTQSPTHLIKTRGQQVTLRCSPKSGHDTVSWYQQALGQGPQFIFQYYEEEERQRGNFPDRFSGHQFPNYSSELNVNALLLGDSALYLCASSETGQGSTYEQYFGPGTRLTVT.

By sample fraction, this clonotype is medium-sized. This CDR3 is CAWSVRASGGNEQFF. In DNA, the CDR3 is TGTGCCTGGAGTGTACGGGCTAGCGGGGGAAATGAGCAGTTCTTC. The V call is TRBV30, the J call TRBJ2-1; 10 bases agree with TRBD2. This CDR3 has 15 amino acids. Losses at the gene ends were 0 bases for V and 7 bases for J; bases not matched to a gene: 6. The germline V gene encodes CDR1 GTSNPN and CDR2 SVGIG (reference sequence).

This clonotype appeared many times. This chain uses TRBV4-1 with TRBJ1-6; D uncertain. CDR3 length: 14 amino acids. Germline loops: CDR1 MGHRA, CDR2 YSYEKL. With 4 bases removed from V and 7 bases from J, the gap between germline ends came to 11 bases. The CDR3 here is CASSLSPLNSPLHF. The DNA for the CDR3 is TGCGCCAGCAGCCTATCACCATTAAATTCACCCCTCCACTTT.

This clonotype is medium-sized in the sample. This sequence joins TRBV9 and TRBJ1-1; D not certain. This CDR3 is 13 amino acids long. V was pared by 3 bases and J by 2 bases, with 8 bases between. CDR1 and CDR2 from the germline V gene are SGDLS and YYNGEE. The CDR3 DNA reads TGTGCCAGCAGCGCCCCCGGAAACACTGAAGCTTTCTTT. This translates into CASSAPGNTEAFF. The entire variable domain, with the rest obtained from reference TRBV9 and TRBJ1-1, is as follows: DSGVTQTPKHLITATGQRVTLRCSPRSGDLSVYWYQQSLDQGLQFLIQYYNGEERAKGNILERFSAQQFPDLHSELNLSSLELGDSALYFCASSAPGNTEAFFGQGTRLTVV.

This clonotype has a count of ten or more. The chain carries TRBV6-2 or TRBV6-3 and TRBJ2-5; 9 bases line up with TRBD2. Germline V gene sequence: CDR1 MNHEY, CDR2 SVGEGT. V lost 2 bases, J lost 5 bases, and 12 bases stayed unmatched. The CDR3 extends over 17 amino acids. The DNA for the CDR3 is TGTGCCAGCAGTTACCTAACGGGTAGCGGGAGTGATGAGACCCAGTACTTC. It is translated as CASSYLTGSGSDETQYF.

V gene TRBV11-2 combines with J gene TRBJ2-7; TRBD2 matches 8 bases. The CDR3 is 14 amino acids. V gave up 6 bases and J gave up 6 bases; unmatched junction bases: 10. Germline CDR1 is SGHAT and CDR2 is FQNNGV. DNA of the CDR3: TGTGCCAGCAGGCCCGGGACTAGGATCTCCGAGCAGTACTTC. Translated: CASRPGTRISEQYF.

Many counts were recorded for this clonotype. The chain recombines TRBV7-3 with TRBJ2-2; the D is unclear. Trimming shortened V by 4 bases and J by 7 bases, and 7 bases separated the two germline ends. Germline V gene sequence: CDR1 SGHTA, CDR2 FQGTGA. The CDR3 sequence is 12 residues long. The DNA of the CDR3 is TGTGCCAGCAGCTCTGCGAACGGGGAGCTGTTTTTT. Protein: CASSSANGELFF.

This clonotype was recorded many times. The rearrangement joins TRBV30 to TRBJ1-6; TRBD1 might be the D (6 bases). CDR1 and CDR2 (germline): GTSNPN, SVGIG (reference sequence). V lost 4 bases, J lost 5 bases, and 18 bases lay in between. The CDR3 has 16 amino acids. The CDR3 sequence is CAWITSGEGDNSPLHF. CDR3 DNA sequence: TGTGCCTGGATTACTTCAGGGGAAGGTGATAATTCACCCCTCCACTTT.

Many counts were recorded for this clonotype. The CDR3 spells CATSARLAGGLSSYNEQFF. CDR3 DNA sequence: TGTGCCACCAGTGCTCGACTAGCGGGAGGGCTTTCATCCTACAATGAGCAGTTCTTC. The rearrangement joins TRBV24-1 to TRBJ2-1; 14 positions match TRBD2. J gave up 1 base and V 5 bases, and 9 bases lay outside the gene matches. The CDR3 is 19 amino acids. Germline V gene sequence: CDR1 KGHDR, CDR2 SFDVKD.

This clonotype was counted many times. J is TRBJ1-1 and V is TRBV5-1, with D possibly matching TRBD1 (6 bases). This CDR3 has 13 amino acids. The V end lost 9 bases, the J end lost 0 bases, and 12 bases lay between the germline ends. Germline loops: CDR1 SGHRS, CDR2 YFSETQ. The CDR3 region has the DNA TGCGCCACCCGGACAGACATGAACACTGAAGCTTTCTTT. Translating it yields CATRTDMNTEAFF.

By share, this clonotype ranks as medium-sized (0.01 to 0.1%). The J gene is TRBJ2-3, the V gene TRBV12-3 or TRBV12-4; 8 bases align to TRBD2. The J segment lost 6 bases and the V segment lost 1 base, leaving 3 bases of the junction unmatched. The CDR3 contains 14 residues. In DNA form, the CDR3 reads TGTGCCAGCAGTTTAGAGGCTAGCGGGGATACGCAGTATTTT. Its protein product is CASSLEASGDTQYF.

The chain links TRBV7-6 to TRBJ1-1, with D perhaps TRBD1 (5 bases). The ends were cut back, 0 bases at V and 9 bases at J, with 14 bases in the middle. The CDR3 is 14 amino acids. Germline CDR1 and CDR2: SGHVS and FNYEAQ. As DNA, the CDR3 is TGTGCCAGCAGCTTAGCGGGACCGGGGTCACAAGCTTTCTTT. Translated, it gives CASSLAGPGSQAFF.

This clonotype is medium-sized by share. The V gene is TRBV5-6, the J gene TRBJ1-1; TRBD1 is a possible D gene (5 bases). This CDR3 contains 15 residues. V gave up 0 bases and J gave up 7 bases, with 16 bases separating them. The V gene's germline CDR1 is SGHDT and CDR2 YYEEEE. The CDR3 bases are TGTGCCAGCAGCTTGGTGGGCAGGGACGGCGGTGAAGCTTTCTTT. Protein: CASSLVGRDGGEAFF.

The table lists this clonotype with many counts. The CDR3 sequence is CSVLPAAVSSYEQYF. CDR3 sequence (DNA): TGCAGCGTTTTGCCCGCTGCGGTGAGCTCCTACGAGCAGTACTTC. The chain couples TRBV29-1 to TRBJ2-7; D remains ambiguous. The ends were cut back, 5 bases at V and 0 bases at J, with 17 bases in the middle. Germline CDR1 and CDR2: SQVTM and ANQGSEA. The CDR3 loop spans 15 amino acids.

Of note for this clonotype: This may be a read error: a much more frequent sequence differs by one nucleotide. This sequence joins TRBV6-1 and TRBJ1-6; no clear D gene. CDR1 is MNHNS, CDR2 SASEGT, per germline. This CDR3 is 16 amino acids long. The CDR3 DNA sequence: TGTGCCAGCAGTGAAGACGAGGTTGGGAGGGATTCAACCCTCCACTTT. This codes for CASSEDEVGRDSTLHF.

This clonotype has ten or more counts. The DNA of the CDR3 is TGTGCCAGCAGTTTAACAGGGGGCCCGAATGAAAAACTGTTTTTT. Translated: CASSLTGGPNEKLFF. The chain is built from TRBV27 and TRBJ1-4; TRBD1 agrees at 9 bases. The CDR3 contains 15 residues. CDR1 is MNHEY, CDR2 SMNVEV, per germline (reference sequence). Trimming removed 2 bases from V and 5 bases from J; junction bases left unmatched: 3.